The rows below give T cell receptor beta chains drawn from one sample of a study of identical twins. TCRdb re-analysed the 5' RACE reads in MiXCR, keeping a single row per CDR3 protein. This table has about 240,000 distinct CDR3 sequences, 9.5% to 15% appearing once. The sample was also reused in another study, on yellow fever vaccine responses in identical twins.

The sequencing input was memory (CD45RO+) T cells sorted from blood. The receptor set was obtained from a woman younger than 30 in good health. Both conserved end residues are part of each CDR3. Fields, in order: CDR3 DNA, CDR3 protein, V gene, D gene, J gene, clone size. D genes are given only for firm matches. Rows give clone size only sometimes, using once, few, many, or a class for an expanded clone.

cdr3_nt: TGCAGCGTTGCGGGGGGGCCCAATGAGCAGTTCTTC
cdr3_aa: CSVAGGPNEQFF
v_call: TRBV29-1
d_call: TRBD2
j_call: TRBJ2-1
clone_size: many

cdr3_nt: TGCGCCAGCAGCTTGGCCTTCAGCTCTAGCGGGGCCAACGTCCTGACTTTC
cdr3_aa: CASSLAFSSSGANVLTF
v_call: TRBV5-1
d_call: .
j_call: TRBJ2-6
clone_size: .

cdr3_nt: TGCGCCAGCAGCCCCCTACAGGGTGCTTACGAGCAGTACTTC
cdr3_aa: CASSPLQGAYEQYF
v_call: TRBV5-1
d_call: .
j_call: TRBJ2-7
clone_size: many

cdr3_nt: TGTGCCAGCAGTTACACGGGGCCCGGGGAGCTGTTTTTT
cdr3_aa: CASSYTGPGELFF
v_call: TRBV6-6
d_call: .
j_call: TRBJ2-2
clone_size: few

cdr3_nt: TGCAGTGCTAGTTCGGGACATCCTAGCAATCAGCCCCAGCATTTT
cdr3_aa: CSASSGHPSNQPQHF
v_call: TRBV20-1
d_call: .
j_call: TRBJ1-5
clone_size: many

cdr3_nt: TGCAGTGCTAGCCCTCCGACAGTCAATCTCTACGAGCAGTACTTC
cdr3_aa: CSASPPTVNLYEQYF
v_call: TRBV20-1
d_call: .
j_call: TRBJ2-7
clone_size: .

cdr3_nt: TGTGCCAGCAGCCAAACACGACTCACAGATACGCAGTATTTT
cdr3_aa: CASSQTRLTDTQYF
v_call: TRBV3-1
d_call: .
j_call: TRBJ2-3
clone_size: few

cdr3_nt: TGTGCCAGCAGCGCCCGGGACAGGGGGTACAATGAGCAGTTCTTC
cdr3_aa: CASSARDRGYNEQFF
v_call: TRBV9
d_call: TRBD1
j_call: TRBJ2-1
clone_size: many

cdr3_nt: TGTGCCAGCAGCTCCCGACTAGGAACCGAGCAGTACTTC
cdr3_aa: CASSSRLGTEQYF
v_call: TRBV3-1
d_call: .
j_call: TRBJ2-7
clone_size: .

cdr3_nt: TGTGCCAGCACTATACAGAAGACCCAGTACTTC
cdr3_aa: CASTIQKTQYF
v_call: TRBV7-2
d_call: .
j_call: TRBJ2-5
clone_size: .

cdr3_nt: TGTGCCAGCAGCCCTCGGGGCTTATACACTGAAGCTTTCTTT
cdr3_aa: CASSPRGLYTEAFF
v_call: TRBV14
d_call: .
j_call: TRBJ1-1
clone_size: .

cdr3_nt: TGTGCCAGTAGTAGCGTTTACCAAGAGACCCAGTACTTC
cdr3_aa: CASSSVYQETQYF
v_call: TRBV19
d_call: .
j_call: TRBJ2-5
clone_size: .

cdr3_nt: TGTGCCACCGGAGGGACTGGCTTCTACGAGCAGTACTTC
cdr3_aa: CATGGTGFYEQYF
v_call: TRBV7-9
d_call: .
j_call: TRBJ2-7
clone_size: few

cdr3_nt: TGTGCCAGCAGCCCCCCTGAGGCAAACTCTGGGGCCAACGTCCTGACTTTC
cdr3_aa: CASSPPEANSGANVLTF
v_call: TRBV4-2
d_call: .
j_call: TRBJ2-6
clone_size: few

cdr3_nt: TGTGCCAGCAGCTACCGGGACCTTGGAAACACCATATATTTT
cdr3_aa: CASSYRDLGNTIYF
v_call: TRBV12-3/TRBV12-4
d_call: .
j_call: TRBJ1-3
clone_size: few

cdr3_nt: TGTGCCAGCAGCGTAGACAGGGGGAACACTGAAGCTTTCTTT
cdr3_aa: CASSVDRGNTEAFF
v_call: TRBV9
d_call: TRBD1
j_call: TRBJ1-1
clone_size: few

cdr3_nt: TGTGCCAGCAGCTCCTTAGCGGGAGCTCACTACGAGCAGTACTTC
cdr3_aa: CASSSLAGAHYEQYF
v_call: TRBV7-9
d_call: TRBD2
j_call: TRBJ2-7
clone_size: many

cdr3_nt: TGTGCCAGCAGCTCACCGGGCCAACACAATGAGCAGTTCTTC
cdr3_aa: CASSSPGQHNEQFF
v_call: TRBV7-3
d_call: .
j_call: TRBJ2-1
clone_size: .

cdr3_nt: TGTGCCAGCTTAACAGCCTCCGGAGATACGCAGTATTTT
cdr3_aa: CASLTASGDTQYF
v_call: TRBV6-2/TRBV6-3
d_call: .
j_call: TRBJ2-3
clone_size: few

cdr3_nt: TGTGCCAGCAGCTTTATTGGGGGGGGGAGCTCCTACAATGAGCAGTTCTTC
cdr3_aa: CASSFIGGGSSYNEQFF
v_call: TRBV7-2
d_call: TRBD2
j_call: TRBJ2-1
clone_size: many

cdr3_nt: TGTGCCAGCAGCCAAGGGGGACAGAGGATTTACAATGAGCAGTTCTTC
cdr3_aa: CASSQGGQRIYNEQFF
v_call: TRBV3-1
d_call: TRBD1
j_call: TRBJ2-1
clone_size: few

cdr3_nt: TGTGCCAGCAGGAAGACAGCCGGCAATGAGCAGTTCTTC
cdr3_aa: CASRKTAGNEQFF
v_call: TRBV12-3/TRBV12-4
d_call: .
j_call: TRBJ2-1
clone_size: many

cdr3_nt: TGTGCCAGCAGTCGTCAGGCCTACGAGCAGTACTTC
cdr3_aa: CASSRQAYEQYF
v_call: TRBV12-3/TRBV12-4
d_call: .
j_call: TRBJ2-7
clone_size: many

cdr3_nt: TGCAGCGTTGAAGGGCCTGGACGGGGCTACGAGCAGTACTTC
cdr3_aa: CSVEGPGRGYEQYF
v_call: TRBV29-1
d_call: .
j_call: TRBJ2-7
clone_size: many

cdr3_nt: TGTGCCAGCAGTCCTCTACCCGGTAGCGGGAGTAATGAGCAGTTCTTC
cdr3_aa: CASSPLPGSGSNEQFF
v_call: TRBV28
d_call: TRBD2
j_call: TRBJ2-1
clone_size: few

cdr3_nt: TGTGCCAGCAGCCAAGACAGCTTTAACTATGGCTACACCTTC
cdr3_aa: CASSQDSFNYGYTF
v_call: TRBV14
d_call: .
j_call: TRBJ1-2
clone_size: few

cdr3_nt: TGTGCCAGCAGCGTCGAAGGGGGCTACACCGGGGAGCTGTTTTTT
cdr3_aa: CASSVEGGYTGELFF
v_call: TRBV9
d_call: TRBD1
j_call: TRBJ2-2
clone_size: few

cdr3_nt: TGCAGTGCTTTGAGGCTACAAAACTACGAGCAGTACTTC
cdr3_aa: CSALRLQNYEQYF
v_call: TRBV20-1
d_call: .
j_call: TRBJ2-7
clone_size: few

cdr3_nt: TGCGCCAGCAGCTTTTTGGACGGCGGCGAGCAGTACTTC
cdr3_aa: CASSFLDGGEQYF
v_call: TRBV5-1
d_call: .
j_call: TRBJ2-7
clone_size: few

cdr3_nt: TGTGCCAGCAGCCAAGTTCACAGGGTGCAGAGCGAGCAGTACTTC
cdr3_aa: CASSQVHRVQSEQYF
v_call: TRBV3-1
d_call: .
j_call: TRBJ2-7
clone_size: .

cdr3_nt: TGTGCCAGCAGTTCCGTGACAGGGGGCTGGGGAGAGACCCAGTACTTC
cdr3_aa: CASSSVTGGWGETQYF
v_call: TRBV12-3/TRBV12-4
d_call: TRBD1
j_call: TRBJ2-5
clone_size: many

cdr3_nt: TGCAGTGCCCCACAGGGTATGAACACTGAAGCTTTCTTT
cdr3_aa: CSAPQGMNTEAFF
v_call: TRBV20-1
d_call: .
j_call: TRBJ1-1
clone_size: few

cdr3_nt: TGTGCCAGCTCCCCACAGACAGACGACTACGAGCAGTACTTC
cdr3_aa: CASSPQTDDYEQYF
v_call: TRBV18
d_call: .
j_call: TRBJ2-7
clone_size: .

cdr3_nt: TGTGCCAGCAGTGACCAGGGGCCCAATCAGCCCCAGCATTTT
cdr3_aa: CASSDQGPNQPQHF
v_call: TRBV6-4
d_call: .
j_call: TRBJ1-5
clone_size: .

cdr3_nt: TGCAGCGTCGAACAGGGAAAAGCTTTCTTT
cdr3_aa: CSVEQGKAFF
v_call: TRBV29-1
d_call: .
j_call: TRBJ1-1
clone_size: few

cdr3_nt: TGTGCCATCAGTGGAGCGCAATTAAGTAGCACAGATACGCAGTATTTT
cdr3_aa: CAISGAQLSSTDTQYF
v_call: TRBV10-3
d_call: .
j_call: TRBJ2-3
clone_size: few

cdr3_nt: TGTGCCAGCAGTGAAATAGACCGGGACTCTGGGGCCAACGTCCTGACTTTC
cdr3_aa: CASSEIDRDSGANVLTF
v_call: TRBV25-1
d_call: .
j_call: TRBJ2-6
clone_size: few

cdr3_nt: TGTGCCAGCAGCTTAGTAAAGTCTAGCGGGGGCTACGAGCAGTACTTC
cdr3_aa: CASSLVKSSGGYEQYF
v_call: TRBV7-6
d_call: TRBD2
j_call: TRBJ2-7
clone_size: few

cdr3_nt: TGTGCCTGGAGCCTAGCGGGGGCCTACGAGCAGTACTTC
cdr3_aa: CAWSLAGAYEQYF
v_call: TRBV30
d_call: TRBD2
j_call: TRBJ2-7
clone_size: .

cdr3_nt: TGCGCCAGCAGCCAAGACCCCCGAGGCACTGAAGCTTTCTTT
cdr3_aa: CASSQDPRGTEAFF
v_call: TRBV4-3
d_call: .
j_call: TRBJ1-1
clone_size: few

cdr3_nt: TGTGCCAGCAGTGAAGATCCGGGGAAAAATCAGCCCCAGCATTTT
cdr3_aa: CASSEDPGKNQPQHF
v_call: TRBV6-1
d_call: .
j_call: TRBJ1-5
clone_size: few

cdr3_nt: TGTGCCAGCAGTTTGGACCGGGTATTGACCTACGAGCAGTACTTC
cdr3_aa: CASSLDRVLTYEQYF
v_call: TRBV28
d_call: .
j_call: TRBJ2-7
clone_size: few

cdr3_nt: TGTGCCAGCAGTAAAAGGACAGGGGCGATCTACAATGAGCAGTTCTTC
cdr3_aa: CASSKRTGAIYNEQFF
v_call: TRBV7-8
d_call: TRBD1
j_call: TRBJ2-1
clone_size: few

cdr3_nt: TGTGCTAGTGGGCTGACTAGCGGGAGAACCGGGGAGCTGTTTTTT
cdr3_aa: CASGLTSGRTGELFF
v_call: TRBV12-5
d_call: TRBD2
j_call: TRBJ2-2
clone_size: few

cdr3_nt: TGTGCCAGCAGCTCCGGGACAGGGAGGGACGGGGAGCTGTTTTTT
cdr3_aa: CASSSGTGRDGELFF
v_call: TRBV5-8
d_call: TRBD1
j_call: TRBJ2-2
clone_size: few

cdr3_nt: TGTGCCAGCAGTTTTTCCGCGGGACCGGTTGAGACCCAGTACTTC
cdr3_aa: CASSFSAGPVETQYF
v_call: TRBV28
d_call: .
j_call: TRBJ2-5
clone_size: .

cdr3_nt: TGTGCCAGCAGCTTAGGTCGGCAGCGGGGGGGCCAAGAGACCCAGTACTTC
cdr3_aa: CASSLGRQRGGQETQYF
v_call: TRBV11-3
d_call: TRBD2
j_call: TRBJ2-5
clone_size: few

cdr3_nt: TGTGCCAGCAGCCGTCGACGCGACACCGGGGAGCTGTTTTTT
cdr3_aa: CASSRRRDTGELFF
v_call: TRBV3-1
d_call: .
j_call: TRBJ2-2
clone_size: many

cdr3_nt: TGTGCTAGTGGCCCCTCACAGGGGGGCACAGATACGCAGTATTTT
cdr3_aa: CASGPSQGGTDTQYF
v_call: TRBV12-5
d_call: TRBD1
j_call: TRBJ2-3
clone_size: few

cdr3_nt: TGTGCCAGCAGCGGGACTAGCGGGAGGGAGACCCAGTACTTC
cdr3_aa: CASSGTSGRETQYF
v_call: TRBV7-2
d_call: TRBD2
j_call: TRBJ2-5
clone_size: few